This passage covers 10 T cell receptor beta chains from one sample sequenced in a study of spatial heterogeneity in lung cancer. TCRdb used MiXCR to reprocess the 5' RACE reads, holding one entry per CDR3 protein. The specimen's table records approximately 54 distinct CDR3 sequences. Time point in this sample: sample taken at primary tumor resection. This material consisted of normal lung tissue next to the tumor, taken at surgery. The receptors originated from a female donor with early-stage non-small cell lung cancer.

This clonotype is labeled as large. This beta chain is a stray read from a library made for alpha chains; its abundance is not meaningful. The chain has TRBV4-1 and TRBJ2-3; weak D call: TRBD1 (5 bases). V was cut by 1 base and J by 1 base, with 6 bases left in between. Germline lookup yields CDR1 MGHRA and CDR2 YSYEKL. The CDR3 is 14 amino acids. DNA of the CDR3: TGCGCCAGCAGCCAAGTGACAGGCACAGATACGCAGTATTTT. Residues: CASSQVTGTDTQYF.

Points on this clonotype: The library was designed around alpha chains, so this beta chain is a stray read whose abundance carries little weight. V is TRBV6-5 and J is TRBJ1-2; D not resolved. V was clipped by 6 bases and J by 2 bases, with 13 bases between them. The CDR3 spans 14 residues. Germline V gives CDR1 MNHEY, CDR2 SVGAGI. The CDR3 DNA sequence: TGTGCCAGCAGCCGCGCCGACTACAACTATGGCTACACCTTC. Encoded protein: CASSRADYNYGYTF.

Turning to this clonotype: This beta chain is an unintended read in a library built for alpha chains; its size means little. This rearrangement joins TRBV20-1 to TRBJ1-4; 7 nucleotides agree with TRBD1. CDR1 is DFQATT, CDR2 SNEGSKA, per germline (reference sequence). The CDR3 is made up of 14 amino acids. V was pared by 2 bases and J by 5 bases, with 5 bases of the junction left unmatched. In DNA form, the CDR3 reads TGCAGTGCTAGACCGGGACAGCAGAATGAAAAACTGTTTTTT. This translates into CSARPGQQNEKLFF.

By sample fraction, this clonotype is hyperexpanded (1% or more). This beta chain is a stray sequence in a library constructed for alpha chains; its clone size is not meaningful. The DNA of the CDR3 is TGTGCCAGCAGCCAGGACAGGGGGCAGCCCCAGCATTTT. This encodes CASSQDRGQPQHF. The chain carries TRBV6-2 or TRBV6-3 and TRBJ1-5, with 10 bases that match TRBD1. V lost 6 bases and J lost 7; bases outside the gene matches: 3. Germline CDR1 MNHEY, CDR2 SVGEGT. There are 13 residues in the CDR3.

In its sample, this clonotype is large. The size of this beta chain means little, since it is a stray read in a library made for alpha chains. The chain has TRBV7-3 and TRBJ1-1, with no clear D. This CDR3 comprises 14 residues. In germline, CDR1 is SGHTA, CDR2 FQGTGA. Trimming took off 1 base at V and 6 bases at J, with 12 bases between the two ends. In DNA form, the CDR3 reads TGTGCCAGCAGCTTAATAGTAAGCGGGGCTGAAGCTTTCTTT. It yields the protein CASSLIVSGAEAFF. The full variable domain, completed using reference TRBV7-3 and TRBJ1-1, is GAGVSQTPSNKVTEKGKYVELRCDPISGHTALYWYRQSLGQGPEFLIYFQGTGAADDSGLPNDRFFAVRPEGSVSTLKIQRTERGDSAVYLCASSLIVSGAEAFFGQGTRLTVV.

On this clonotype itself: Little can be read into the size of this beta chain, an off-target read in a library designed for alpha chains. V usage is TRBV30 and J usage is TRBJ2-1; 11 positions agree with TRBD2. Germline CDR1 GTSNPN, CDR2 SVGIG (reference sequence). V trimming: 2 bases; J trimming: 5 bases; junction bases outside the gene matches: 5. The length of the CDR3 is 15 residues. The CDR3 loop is CAWSPGTSGNNEQFF. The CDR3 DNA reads TGTGCCTGGAGTCCCGGGACTAGCGGAAACAATGAGCAGTTCTTC. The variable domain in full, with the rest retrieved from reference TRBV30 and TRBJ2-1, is SQTIHQWPATLVQPVGSPLSLECTVEGTSNPNLYWYRQAAGRGLQLLFYSVGIGQISSEVPQNLSASRPQDRQFILSSKKLLLSDSGFYLCAWSPGTSGNNEQFFGPGTRLTVL.

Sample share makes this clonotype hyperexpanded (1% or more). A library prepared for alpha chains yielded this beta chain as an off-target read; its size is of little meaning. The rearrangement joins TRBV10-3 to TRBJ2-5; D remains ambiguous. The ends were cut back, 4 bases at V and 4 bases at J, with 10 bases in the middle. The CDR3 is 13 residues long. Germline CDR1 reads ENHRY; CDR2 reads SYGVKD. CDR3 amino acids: CAISGPRVETQYF. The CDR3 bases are TGTGCCATCAGTGGGCCCCGGGTAGAGACCCAGTACTTC.

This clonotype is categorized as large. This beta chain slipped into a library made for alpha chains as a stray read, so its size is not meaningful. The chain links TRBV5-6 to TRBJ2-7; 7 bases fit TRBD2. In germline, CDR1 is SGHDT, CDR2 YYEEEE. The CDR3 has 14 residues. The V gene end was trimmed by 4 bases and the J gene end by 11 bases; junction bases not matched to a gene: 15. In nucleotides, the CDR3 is TGTGCCAGCAGCGGGGGGGAGGTAACGGTGGAGGAGTACTTC. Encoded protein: CASSGGEVTVEEYF.

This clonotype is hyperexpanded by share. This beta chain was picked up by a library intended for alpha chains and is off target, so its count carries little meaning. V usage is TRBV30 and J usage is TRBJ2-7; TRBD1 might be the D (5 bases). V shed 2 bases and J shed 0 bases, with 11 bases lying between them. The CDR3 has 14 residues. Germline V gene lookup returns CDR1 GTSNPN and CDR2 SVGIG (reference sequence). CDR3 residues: CAWSQGGSSYEQYF. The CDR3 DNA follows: TGTGCCTGGAGTCAGGGCGGTAGCTCCTACGAGCAGTACTTC.

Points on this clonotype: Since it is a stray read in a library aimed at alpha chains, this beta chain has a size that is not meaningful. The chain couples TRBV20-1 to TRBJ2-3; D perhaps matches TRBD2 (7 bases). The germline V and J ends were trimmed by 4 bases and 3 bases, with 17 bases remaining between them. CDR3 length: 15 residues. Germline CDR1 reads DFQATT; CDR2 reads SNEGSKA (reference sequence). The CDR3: CSAIGWGGVTDTQYF. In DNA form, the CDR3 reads TGCAGTGCTATCGGATGGGGGGGCGTTACAGATACGCAGTATTTT.